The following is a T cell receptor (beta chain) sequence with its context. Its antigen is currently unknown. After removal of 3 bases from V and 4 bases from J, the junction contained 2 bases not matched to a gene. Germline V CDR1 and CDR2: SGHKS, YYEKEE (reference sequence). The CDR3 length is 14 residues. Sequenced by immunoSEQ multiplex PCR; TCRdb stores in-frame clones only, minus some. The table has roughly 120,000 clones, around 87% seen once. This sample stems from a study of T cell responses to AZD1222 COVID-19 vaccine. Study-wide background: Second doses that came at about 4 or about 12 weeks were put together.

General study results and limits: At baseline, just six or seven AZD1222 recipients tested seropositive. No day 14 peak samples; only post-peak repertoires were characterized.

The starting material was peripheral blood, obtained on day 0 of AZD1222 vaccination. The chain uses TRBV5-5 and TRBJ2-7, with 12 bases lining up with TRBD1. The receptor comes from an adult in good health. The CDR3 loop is CASSWDRGHYEQYF. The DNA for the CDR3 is TGTGCCAGCAGCTGGGACAGGGGGCATTACGAGCAGTACTTC.